The next 31 T cell receptor beta chains were all read from a single sample in a study of blood T cell repertoires in COVID-19. Generated by immunoSEQ multiplex PCR, the TCRdb table keeps only in-frame clones and is missing some. This sample carries under 250,000 clones, nearly 95% of them seen once, and the ten largest clones take about 0.79%. The specimen was peripheral blood. The receptors shown here come from a man under 40 with COVID-19, enrolled during active disease.

This clone was recorded once. The chain couples TRBV27 to TRBJ1-2; a possible D gene is TRBD1 (6 bases). V gave up 5 bases and J gave up 5 bases, with 15 bases separating them. Germline V lookup: CDR1 MNHEY, CDR2 SMNVEV (reference sequence). CDR3 size: 14 residues. In DNA, the CDR3 is TGTGCCAGCAGTCCAGGGGTATCCCTATATGGCTACACCTTC. It yields the protein CASSPGVSLYGYTF.

The chain recombines TRBV5-1 with TRBJ2-7, with a weak D call TRBD2 (6 bases). Trimming cost V 4 bases and J 6 bases, with 20 bases left between them. Germline V gives CDR1 SGHRS, CDR2 YFSETQ. The CDR3 is 15 amino acids. The CDR3 sequence: CASSPALTAGSEQYF. In DNA form, the CDR3 reads TGCGCCAGCAGCCCGGCCCTTACAGCGGGCAGCGAGCAGTACTTC.

The chain links TRBV29-1 to TRBJ2-1, with 7 bases identical to TRBD2. The germline V gene has CDR1 SQVTM and CDR2 ANQGSEA. The CDR3 totals 13 residues. The junction had 3 bases not matched to a gene; V was cut back by 4 bases and J by 3 bases. The CDR3 region has the DNA TGCAGCGTTGGTCTAGCGGACTACAATGAGCAGTTCTTC. Translated, it gives CSVGLADYNEQFF.

This rearrangement joins TRBV3-1 (or the pseudogene TRBV3-2) to TRBJ1-1; no reliable D call. Germline lookup yields CDR1 LGHDT and CDR2 YNNKEL (reference sequence). The V gene lost 1 base and the J gene lost 0 bases, with 18 bases spanning the gap. This CDR3 spans 18 amino acids. Here the CDR3 reads CASSQVQYGLNVNTEAFF. The CDR3 coding sequence is TGTGCCAGCAGCCAAGTCCAGTATGGGCTGAATGTGAACACTGAAGCTTTCTTT.

The chain couples TRBV2 to TRBJ1-1; no clear D. Germline values: CDR1 SNHLY, CDR2 FYNNEI. The CDR3 consists of 14 residues. Trimming removed 7 bases at V and 4 bases at J, with 16 bases between. The DNA for the CDR3 is TGTGCCAGCAAATCCGGGGAGTCGGCCACTGAAGCTTTCTTT. Amino acid sequence: CASKSGESATEAFF.

The count of this clone is one. At the DNA level, this CDR3 is encoded by other sequences in the same sample as well. The chain is built from TRBV5-1 and TRBJ1-1, with no clear D. Trimming removed 0 bases at V and 0 bases at J, with 3 bases between. The CDR3 consists of 13 residues. Germline V CDR1 and CDR2: SGHRS, YFSETQ. CDR3 nucleotide sequence: TGCGCCAGCAGCTTGGCGGTGAACACTGAAGCTTTCTTT. It codes for CASSLAVNTEAFF.

The J gene is TRBJ2-2, the V gene TRBV7-3; a possible D gene is TRBD1 (6 bases). Per germline, CDR1 SGHTA and CDR2 FQGTGA. V was pared by 8 bases and J by 4 bases, with 17 bases between. The CDR3 has 15 amino acids. In DNA, the CDR3 is TGTGCCAGCGGCAGGGGCGGCGCGGGCACCGGGGAGCTGTTTTTT. Amino acid sequence: CASGRGGAGTGELFF.

The V gene is TRBV4-1, the J gene TRBJ2-3, with 10 bases fitting TRBD1. J was trimmed by 3 bases and V by 0 bases; bases with no gene match: 15. This CDR3 spans 20 amino acids. In germline, CDR1 is MGHRA, CDR2 YSYEKL. CDR3 sequence (DNA): TGCGCCAGCAGCCAAGAATATTATGGGACAGGGGATTCGAGGACAGATACGCAGTATTTT. It translates to CASSQEYYGTGDSRTDTQYF.

V is TRBV10-3 and J is TRBJ1-5; the match to TRBD1 covers 12 bases. CDR3 length: 18 residues. Germline loops: CDR1 ENHRY, CDR2 SYGVKD. V trimming: 5 bases; J trimming: 5 bases; junction bases outside the gene matches: 13. The CDR3 sequence: CAISLGTGGLGGDQPQHF. The CDR3 DNA sequence: TGTGCCATCAGTCTCGGGACAGGGGGCTTGGGAGGTGATCAGCCCCAGCATTTT.

The CDR3: CASSQDYGSSNQPQHF. Here the CDR3 DNA reads TGTGCCAGCAGCCAAGACTATGGGAGCAGCAATCAGCCCCAGCATTTT. The chain is built from TRBV3-1 (or the pseudogene TRBV3-2) and TRBJ1-5; D remains ambiguous. The germline V gene has CDR1 LGHDT and CDR2 YNNKEL (reference sequence). V lost 0 bases and J lost 1, with 10 bases in between. The CDR3 consists of 16 residues.

The chain has TRBV5-5 and TRBJ1-1; a possible D gene is TRBD1 (5 bases). V dropped 0 bases and J dropped 5 bases, with 17 bases sitting between them. Germline assignment: CDR1 SGHKS and CDR2 YYEKEE (reference sequence). The CDR3 has 16 amino acids. CDR3 sequence reads: CASSLVAGGVGTEAFF. In DNA form, the CDR3 reads TGTGCCAGCAGCTTGGTTGCCGGGGGGGTAGGAACTGAAGCTTTCTTT. Using reference TRBV5-5 and TRBJ1-1 for the parts outside the CDR3, the full variable domain is DAGVTQSPTHLIKTRGQQVTLRCSPISGHKSVSWYQQVLGQGPQFIFQYYEKEERGRGNFPDRFSARQFPNYSSELNVNALLLGDSALYLCASSLVAGGVGTEAFFGQGTRLTVV.

The chain joins TRBV14 to TRBJ1-6; maybe TRBD1 (5 bases). The germline V gene encodes CDR1 SGHDN and CDR2 FVKESK. This CDR3 has 14 residues. Trimming shortened V by 0 bases and J by 10 bases, and 10 bases separated the two germline ends. In DNA form, the CDR3 reads TGTGCCAGCAGCCAAGACAGGGAAGGATCACCCCTCCACTTT. Translated: CASSQDREGSPLHF.

This sequence joins TRBV4-1 and TRBJ1-2; D is ambiguous. Trimming removed 1 base at V and 1 base at J, with 16 bases between. Looked up from germline, CDR1 is MGHRA and CDR2 is YSYEKL. The CDR3 covers 17 residues. CDR3 residues: CASSQVPESANNYGYTF. CDR3 bases: TGCGCCAGCAGCCAAGTTCCAGAAAGTGCAAATAACTATGGCTACACCTTC.

The rearrangement uses TRBV6-5 and TRBJ2-2, with 10 bases aligning to TRBD2. The germline gives CDR1 MNHEY, CDR2 SVGAGI. Unmatched junction bases numbered 6, after V lost 4 bases and J lost 4 bases. CDR3 length: 16 amino acids. The CDR3 loop reads CASSSRTSGVTGELFF. The DNA of the CDR3 is TGTGCCAGCAGTTCCCGTACTAGCGGGGTCACCGGGGAGCTGTTTTTT.

The V and J genes are TRBV27 and TRBJ2-7, with TRBD1 as a possible D gene (5 bases). The V gene lost 5 bases and the J gene lost 0 bases, with 11 bases spanning the gap. Germline lookup yields CDR1 MNHEY and CDR2 SMNVEV (reference sequence). The CDR3 runs 14 residues. The DNA of the CDR3 is TGTGCCAGCAGTGGGTACAGGTCCTCCTACGAGCAGTACTTC. Translated: CASSGYRSSYEQYF.

This chain connects TRBV3-1 (or the pseudogene TRBV3-2) to TRBJ1-5; TRBD1 matches 9 bases. Looked up from germline, CDR1 is LGHDT and CDR2 is YNNKEL (reference sequence). Trimming at V came to 0 bases and at J to 0 bases, leaving 9 bases not matched to a gene. This CDR3 has 19 residues. The CDR3 is CASSQDLGTGSSSNQPQHF. The CDR3, as DNA: TGTGCCAGCAGCCAAGATCTGGGGACAGGGAGTAGTAGCAATCAGCCCCAGCATTTT.

The gene calls are TRBV12-3 or TRBV12-4 and TRBJ2-1, with D perhaps matching TRBD1 (5 bases). The CDR3 extends over 12 amino acids. The germline V and J ends were trimmed by 3 bases and 14 bases, with 14 bases remaining between them. Here the CDR3 DNA reads TGTGCCAGCAGTTTGGGTGGGGCTAGAGAGTTCTTC. It yields the protein CASSLGGAREFF.

The CDR3 sequence is CASSWGGTANQPQHF. The CDR3 region has the DNA TGTGCCAGCAGCTGGGGGGGGACGGCGAATCAGCCCCAGCATTTT. The chain recombines TRBV5-5 with TRBJ1-5, with D perhaps matching TRBD1 (5 bases). The CDR3 covers 15 residues. Germline V CDR1 and CDR2: SGHKS, YYEKEE (reference sequence). The V end was cut by 3 bases, the J end by 4 bases, with 14 bases between. Supplemented by reference TRBV5-5 and TRBJ1-5, the full variable domain reads DAGVTQSPTHLIKTRGQQVTLRCSPISGHKSVSWYQQVLGQGPQFIFQYYEKEERGRGNFPDRFSARQFPNYSSELNVNALLLGDSALYLCASSWGGTANQPQHFGDGTRLSIL.

The gene calls are TRBV7-9 and TRBJ1-1; a weak D match, TRBD1 (5 bases). With 5 bases removed from V and 5 bases from J, the gap between germline ends came to 12 bases. The germline CDR1 and CDR2 sequences are SEHNR and FQNEAQ (reference sequence). The CDR3 consists of 13 residues. CDR3 bases: TGTGCCAGCAGCCCGGGGGGATATACTGAAGCTTTCTTT. Protein: CASSPGGYTEAFF.

The chain combines TRBV2 with TRBJ2-5, with TRBD2 matching over 9 bases. Germline lookup yields CDR1 SNHLY and CDR2 FYNNEI. The CDR3 consists of 15 residues. With 6 bases clipped from V and 2 bases from J, the junction kept 7 bases outside the gene matches. Written as DNA, the CDR3 is TGTGCCAGCAGGGAGCAGCGGGGGGCGCAAGAGACCCAGTACTTC. Translating gives CASREQRGAQETQYF.

V is TRBV3-1 (or the pseudogene TRBV3-2) and J is TRBJ1-1, with 12 bases fitting TRBD1. CDR1 LGHDT and CDR2 YNNKEL come from the germline V gene (reference sequence). Trimming took 5 bases from V and 5 from J; bases not matched to a gene: 6. The CDR3 spans 15 residues. The CDR3, as DNA: TGTGCCAGCAGCTCGGGACAGGGGGCAGATACTGAAGCTTTCTTT. It specifies CASSSGQGADTEAFF.

The chain links TRBV10-3 to TRBJ1-1; the D is unclear. The CDR3 extends over 12 amino acids. The germline V and J ends were trimmed by 8 bases and 3 bases, with 10 bases remaining between them. The germline V gene encodes CDR1 ENHRY and CDR2 SYGVKD. For the CDR3, the DNA is TGTGCCATCGGGGAGGCGGACACTGAAGCTTTCTTT. Its protein is CAIGEADTEAFF.

The rearrangement uses TRBV19 and TRBJ1-1, with 12 bases identical to TRBD1. V lost 7 bases and J lost 7; bases outside the gene matches: 19. The CDR3 totals 18 residues. The germline V gene encodes CDR1 LNHDA and CDR2 SQIVND (reference sequence). The CDR3 sequence: CASTPWGWGTGGPNEAFF. For the CDR3, the DNA is TGTGCCAGTACCCCATGGGGTTGGGGGACAGGGGGCCCTAATGAAGCTTTCTTT.

The chain couples TRBV13 to TRBJ2-1, with 10 bases aligning to TRBD2. The CDR3 totals 20 residues. Trimming removed 1 base from V and 2 bases from J; junction bases left unmatched: 14. Germline CDR1 is PRHDT and CDR2 is FYEKMQ (reference sequence). CDR3 protein: CASSLVSSGGRVPTYNEQFF. The CDR3 region has the DNA TGTGCCAGCAGCTTAGTCTCTAGCGGGGGCCGCGTACCTACCTACAATGAGCAGTTCTTC.

The genes are TRBV27 and TRBJ1-2, with TRBD1 matching over 8 bases. Germline V gene data show CDR1 as MNHEY and CDR2 as SMNVEV (reference sequence). This CDR3 is 14 amino acids long. With 6 bases clipped from V and 4 bases from J, the junction kept 7 bases outside the gene matches. CDR3 nucleotides: TGTGCCAGCAGAAAACCGGGACAGGTCTATGGCTACACCTTC. It translates to CASRKPGQVYGYTF.

The V and J genes are TRBV6-5 and TRBJ2-1; 8 nucleotides agree with TRBD2. J lost 3 bases, V lost 11 bases, and 9 bases had no gene match. Looked up from germline, CDR1 is MNHEY and CDR2 is SVGAGI. This CDR3 contains 14 residues. For the CDR3, the DNA is TGTGCCGGAAGCGGGGGCCGTCTCTACAATGAGCAGTTCTTC. It codes for CAGSGGRLYNEQFF.

This chain connects TRBV7-2 to TRBJ1-1; D gene uncertain. Trimming removed 0 bases at V and 8 bases at J, with 19 bases between. The CDR3 runs 16 residues. Per the germline V gene, CDR1 is SGHTA and CDR2 is FQGNSA. The CDR3: CASSLAPRTIPLEAFF. The CDR3 DNA is TGTGCCAGCAGCTTAGCGCCACGGACTATTCCGCTCGAAGCTTTCTTT.

This sequence joins TRBV2 and TRBJ2-1; 7 bases agree with TRBD2. The CDR3 runs 17 residues. The J segment lost 8 bases and the V segment lost 5 bases, leaving 18 bases of the junction unmatched. CDR1 is SNHLY, CDR2 FYNNEI, per germline. The CDR3 is CASSTLRLAVGLDEQFF. The CDR3 coding sequence is TGTGCCAGCAGTACCCTTAGACTAGCAGTGGGTTTAGATGAGCAGTTCTTC.

The chain has TRBV4-2 and TRBJ2-5; D possibly corresponds to TRBD2 (5 bases). The V and J ends lost 0 bases and 10 bases respectively, with 18 bases between them. CDR3 length: 15 amino acids. From germline, CDR1 is LGHNA and CDR2 YNFKEQ. CDR3 DNA sequence: TGTGCCAGCAGCCAAGATGGAACCCCCGTACGGGACCAGTACTTC. Its protein product is CASSQDGTPVRDQYF.

The chain recombines TRBV6-5 with TRBJ1-2, with D unclear. The CDR3 length is 13 residues. V lost 5 bases, J lost 3 bases, and 10 bases lay in between. Germline CDR1 is MNHEY and CDR2 is SVGAGI. CDR3 DNA sequence: TGTGCCAGCAGTAAACAGCGGGACTATGGCTACACCTTC. This gives the protein CASSKQRDYGYTF.

The chain recombines TRBV7-6 with TRBJ2-4, with D possibly being TRBD2 (6 bases). There are 15 residues in the CDR3. Germline V gene data show CDR1 as SGHVS and CDR2 as FNYEAQ. The V gene lost 3 bases and the J gene lost 6 bases, with 15 bases spanning the gap. This CDR3 reads CASSLTRDGGNIQYF. Written as DNA, the CDR3 is TGTGCCAGCAGCTTGACCCGGGACGGGGGAAACATTCAGTACTTC.